The 24 T cell receptor beta chains reported below all come from one sample, sequenced in a study of OX40 agonist ivuxolimab in advanced cancers. The library came from the immunoSEQ multiplex PCR assay. This is the immuneACCESS table as TCRdb keeps it, with only in-frame sequences that have V and J called. A part of the clones is gone; compared with another copy, unresolved V genes explain less than half, and the rest is unexplained. The table for this sample lists under 45,000 clones; approximately 78% of them were counted only once. The ten largest clonotypes hold under 25% of the sample. This specimen consisted of CD4+ or CD8+ T cells sorted from blood, obtained in a trial of the OX40 agonist ivuxolimab. The receptors were gathered from an adult with an advanced solid tumor such as melanoma, head and neck, liver or kidney cancer.

The CDR3 DNA is TGTGCCAGCAGTGAATTCCTTTCATCATCAATAGGGGGCTCCTCCGAGACCCAGTACTTC. Protein: CASSEFLSSSIGGSSETQYF. The chain recombines TRBV6-1 with TRBJ2-5, with 7 nucleotides matching TRBD1. The CDR3 is made up of 20 amino acids. Per the germline V gene, CDR1 is MNHNS and CDR2 is SASEGT. V gave up 2 bases and J gave up 5 bases; unmatched junction bases: 23.

V usage is TRBV30 and J usage is TRBJ1-2, with TRBD1 identical over 9 bases. The germline CDR1 and CDR2 sequences are GTSNPN and SVGIG (reference sequence). J gave up 8 bases and V 3 bases, and 13 bases lay outside the gene matches. The CDR3 has 15 residues. CDR3 coding DNA: TGTGCCTGGAGAAAACGGGACAGGGTGTATCGGGGCTACACCTTC. Residues: CAWRKRDRVYRGYTF.

This clone was seen a few times. The gene calls are TRBV28 and TRBJ2-5, with TRBD2 as a possible D gene (7 bases). The V and J ends lost 9 bases and 5 bases respectively, with 22 bases between them. CDR1 and CDR2 (germline): MDHEN, SYDVKM. There are 15 residues in the CDR3. CDR3 amino acids: CASRGGGVVMETQYF. The CDR3 nucleotides are TGTGCCAGTAGGGGGGGTGGAGTTGTTATGGAGACCCAGTACTTC.

This clone was seen repeatedly, ten times or more. The same CDR3 is also encoded by other DNA sequences in this sample. Here the CDR3 reads CASSLRQDYEQYF. The CDR3 DNA sequence: TGTGCCAGCAGTTTAAGGCAGGACTACGAGCAGTACTTC. The gene calls are TRBV27 and TRBJ2-7, with D uncertain. The germline CDR1 and CDR2 sequences are MNHEY and SMNVEV (reference sequence). The V end was cut by 2 bases, the J end by 3 bases, with 8 bases between. The CDR3 is 13 residues long.

The V call is TRBV9, the J call TRBJ2-1; TRBD1 aligns across 7 bases. With 3 bases clipped from V and 9 bases from J, the junction kept 3 bases outside the gene matches. This CDR3 has 12 residues. Germline assignment: CDR1 SGDLS and CDR2 YYNGEE. The CDR3: CASSGQGFEQFF. The CDR3 DNA follows: TGTGCCAGCAGCGGACAGGGTTTTGAGCAGTTCTTC.

This chain joins TRBV9 and TRBJ1-5; a possible D gene is TRBD1 (5 bases). Between the trimmed V and J ends, which lost 4 bases and 6 bases, there was a span of 17 bases. Looked up from germline, CDR1 is SGDLS and CDR2 is YYNGEE. The CDR3 runs 15 residues. The CDR3 DNA reads TGTGCCAGCAGCCCAGGAGGGGCAGAGACTCAGCCCCAGCATTTT. Its translation: CASSPGGAETQPQHF.

This sequence joins TRBV18 and TRBJ2-2; D is ambiguous. Trimming stripped 3 bases from V and 8 bases from J, with 10 bases between. The CDR3 sequence is 13 residues long. Germline V gene sequence: CDR1 KGHSH, CDR2 LQKENI. CDR3 sequence: CASSPQALGELFF. CDR3 DNA: TGTGCCAGCTCACCCCAGGCGTTGGGGGAGCTGTTTTTT.

The J gene is TRBJ2-2, the V gene TRBV2, with 7 bases lining up with TRBD1. Germline-derived CDR1 and CDR2 are SNHLY and FYNNEI. The J segment lost 1 base and the V segment lost 6 bases, leaving 5 bases of the junction unmatched. The CDR3 sequence is 15 residues long. CDR3 residues: CASSGQVLNTGELFF. The CDR3 bases are TGTGCCAGCAGCGGACAGGTTCTGAACACCGGGGAGCTGTTTTTT.

The chain couples TRBV7-2 to TRBJ2-5; weak D call: TRBD1 (6 bases). This CDR3 contains 15 residues. Germline-derived CDR1 and CDR2 are SGHTA and FQGNSA. V gave up 7 bases and J gave up 7 bases, with 22 bases separating them. The CDR3 loop reads CASTRQASLTGTQYF. The CDR3 DNA follows: TGTGCCAGCACAAGACAGGCATCTCTTACGGGGACCCAGTACTTC.

The chain employs TRBV5-1 and TRBJ2-7; D may be TRBD2 (6 bases). From germline, CDR1 is SGHRS and CDR2 YFSETQ. Trimming removed 3 bases at V and 1 base at J, with 11 bases between. The CDR3 sequence is 14 residues long. CDR3 sequence: CASSSGERSYEQYF. CDR3 DNA sequence: TGCGCCAGCAGCTCGGGGGAGAGGTCCTACGAGCAGTACTTC.

The chain links TRBV7-8 to TRBJ1-2; tentative D call: TRBD1 (6 bases). With 5 bases removed from V and 4 bases from J, the gap between germline ends came to 11 bases. The CDR3 runs to 13 residues. The V gene's germline CDR1 is SGHVS and CDR2 FQNEAQ. The CDR3 DNA sequence: TGTGCCAGCAGCCTCTTGACAGGCTATGGCTACACCTTC. Amino acid sequence: CASSLLTGYGYTF.

The chain couples TRBV11-3 to TRBJ2-6, with a possible D match to TRBD2 (7 bases). Trimming cost V 5 bases and J 1 base, with 15 bases left between them. Germline lookup yields CDR1 SGHNT and CDR2 YENEEA. There are 17 residues in the CDR3. CDR3 region: CASSPGEGVSGANVLTF. The CDR3 DNA reads TGTGCCAGCAGCCCAGGGGAGGGGGTATCTGGGGCCAACGTCCTGACTTTC.

With regard to this clone: This clone may be a read error of a much larger clone one base away. This chain links TRBV11-2 with TRBJ2-5, with D unresolved. The J call is doubtful: the DNA matches TRBJ2-7 better. CDR1 is SGHAT, CDR2 FQNNGV, per germline. This CDR3 has 12 residues. As DNA, the CDR3 is TGTGCCAGCAGCTTCGGAACCTACGAGCAGTACTTC. Translated, it gives CASSFGTYEQYF.

This chain connects TRBV2 to TRBJ1-1, with D possibly being TRBD1 (6 bases). The V and J ends lost 5 bases and 3 bases respectively, with 13 bases between them. The CDR3 runs to 14 residues. CDR1 is SNHLY, CDR2 FYNNEI, per germline. As DNA, the CDR3 is TGTGCCAGCAGTCTACGTTACAGGGACACTGAAGCTTTCTTT. It is translated as CASSLRYRDTEAFF.

The rearrangement links TRBV5-4 to TRBJ2-5; D call uncertain. The V gene lost 0 bases and the J gene lost 2 bases, with 5 bases spanning the gap. The CDR3 spans 13 residues. The germline V gene encodes CDR1 SGHNT and CDR2 YYREEE (reference sequence). CDR3 nucleotides: TGTGCCAGCAGCTTGGGACAACAAGAGACCCAGTACTTC. Amino acids: CASSLGQQETQYF.

The CDR3 reads CAITDQGYTEAFF. CDR3 coding DNA: TGTGCCATCACGGATCAGGGGTACACTGAAGCTTTCTTT. The J gene is TRBJ1-1, the V gene TRBV10-3, with a possible D match to TRBD1 (6 bases). CDR1 ENHRY and CDR2 SYGVKD come from the germline V gene. CDR3 length equals 13 residues. V gave up 7 bases and J gave up 3 bases, with 12 bases separating them.

This clone appeared a few times. J is TRBJ1-6 and V is TRBV6-5; no firm D call. The V gene lost 6 bases and the J gene lost 4 bases, with 10 bases spanning the gap. The germline gives CDR1 MNHEY, CDR2 SVGAGI. This CDR3 is 14 amino acids long. The CDR3: CASSHQQYNSPLHF. In DNA form, the CDR3 reads TGTGCCAGCAGCCATCAGCAGTATAATTCACCCCTCCACTTT.

The chain has TRBV11-3 and TRBJ2-2; no firm D call. The V and J ends lost 3 bases and 0 bases respectively, with 2 bases between them. Germline V gene lookup returns CDR1 SGHNT and CDR2 YENEEA. This CDR3 spans 13 amino acids. CDR3 loop: CASSFPNTGELFF. The CDR3 DNA sequence: TGTGCCAGCAGCTTCCCGAACACCGGGGAGCTGTTTTTT.

This clone was found once. The chain uses TRBV10-3 and TRBJ1-2, with 8 positions matching TRBD1. This CDR3 has 13 residues. CDR1 ENHRY and CDR2 SYGVKD come from the germline V gene. With V trimmed by 4 bases and J by 2 bases, 0 bases remained unmatched. In DNA, the CDR3 is TGTGCCATCAGTGCAGGGGGCAACTATGGCTACACCTTC. Translation gives CAISAGGNYGYTF.

V is TRBV19 and J is TRBJ2-1; 13 positions match TRBD2. Per the germline V gene, CDR1 is LNHDA and CDR2 is SQIVND (reference sequence). With 4 bases clipped from V and 6 bases from J, the junction kept 3 bases outside the gene matches. This CDR3 has 15 residues. The CDR3 is CASSRTSGRGNEQFF. The CDR3 nucleotides read TGTGCCAGTAGTAGGACTAGCGGGAGAGGCAATGAGCAGTTCTTC.

This chain uses TRBV30 with TRBJ2-7, with a possible D match to TRBD2 (5 bases). This CDR3 region has 12 residues. V was clipped by 1 base and J by 4 bases, with 8 bases between them. CDR1 and CDR2 (germline): GTSNPN, SVGIG (reference sequence). The CDR3 sequence is CAWSGPGYEQYF. The CDR3 bases are TGTGCCTGGAGTGGCCCGGGATACGAGCAGTACTTC. The full variable domain, completed using reference TRBV30 and TRBJ2-7, is SQTIHQWPATLVQPVGSPLSLECTVEGTSNPNLYWYRQAAGRGLQLLFYSVGIGQISSEVPQNLSASRPQDRQFILSSKKLLLSDSGFYLCAWSGPGYEQYFGPGTRLTVT.

The V gene is TRBV6-1, the J gene TRBJ2-5; D may be TRBD2 (5 bases). With 11 bases removed from V and 1 base from J, the gap between germline ends came to 20 bases. The CDR3 totals 15 residues. Germline CDR1 MNHNS, CDR2 SASEGT. Here the CDR3 DNA reads TGTGCCTCTGGCTTATCGGGGAGCGGCCAAGAGACCCAGTACTTC. Translated, it gives CASGLSGSGQETQYF.

The chain is built from TRBV5-1 and TRBJ2-7; 8 bases line up with TRBD1. CDR3 length: 15 residues. The germline V gene encodes CDR1 SGHRS and CDR2 YFSETQ. V lost 5 bases and J lost 2; bases outside the gene matches: 9. CDR3 protein: CASRGQTGATYEQYF. CDR3 DNA sequence: TGCGCCAGCAGGGGCCAGACAGGGGCTACCTACGAGCAGTACTTC.

The chain recombines TRBV6-4 with TRBJ2-1, with 13 bases aligning to TRBD2. The V and J ends lost 4 bases and 10 bases, in that order; junction bases with no gene match: 7. The CDR3 spans 15 residues. CDR1 is MRHNA, CDR2 SNTAGT, per germline. The CDR3 region has the DNA TGTGCCAGCAGTGGGACTAGCGGGGGACCGGGGGAGCAGTTCTTC. Translated, it gives CASSGTSGGPGEQFF.